This entry lists 7 T cell receptor beta chains sequenced from one sample in a study of blood T cells in healthy people across ages. The authors ran a second PCR of about 6 to 11 cycles using a sample-barcoded 5' primer and a J-beta primer mix. Each CDR3 protein is one row after TCRdb ran MiXCR on the 5' RACE reads. The sample records just under 900,000 distinct CDR3 sequences, around 28% being singletons. Specimen: blood. These receptors were obtained from a woman older than 75 in good health.

This clonotype turned up a few times. This may stem from a read error, because a much larger clone lies one nucleotide away. The chain recombines TRBV3-1 with TRBJ2-5; 12 bases are shared with TRBD1. Gene TRBJ2-1 matches the end of the DNA better, so the J call may be wrong. CDR1 and CDR2 (germline): LGHDT, YNNKEL (reference sequence). This CDR3 has 19 residues. The CDR3 DNA follows: TGTGCCAGCAGCCAATTTGGGACAGGGGGCGGTTTTGGACGAGAGACCCAGTTCTTC. Its translation: CASSQFGTGGGFGRETQFF.

The chain joins TRBV29-1 to TRBJ2-7; no definite D call. In germline, CDR1 is SQVTM, CDR2 ANQGSEA. The V end was cut by 4 bases, the J end by 7 bases, with 23 bases between. The CDR3 contains 15 residues. The CDR3 DNA follows: TGCAGCGTTGTTACGGTACAGACACGAAACAATGAGCAGTACTTC. Amino acid sequence: CSVVTVQTRNNEQYF.

This rearrangement joins TRBV14 to TRBJ2-2; D perhaps matches TRBD2 (5 bases). The germline V and J ends were trimmed by 0 bases and 5 bases, with 10 bases remaining between them. CDR1 is SGHDN, CDR2 FVKESK, per germline. The CDR3 spans 15 residues. CDR3 residues: CASSQDLPGTGELFF. CDR3 bases: TGTGCCAGCAGCCAAGATCTCCCGGGGACCGGGGAGCTGTTTTTT.

This clonotype was detected ten times or more. The chain joins TRBV4-1 to TRBJ2-3, with D tentatively TRBD2 (6 bases). Germline V gives CDR1 MGHRA, CDR2 YSYEKL. The CDR3 consists of 15 residues. V was cut by 4 bases and J by 8 bases, with 19 bases left in between. In DNA, the CDR3 is TGCGCCAGCAGCCCCCCGATTCGCGGGCGGGGTACGCAGTATTTT. Translation gives CASSPPIRGRGTQYF.

V is TRBV6-5 and J is TRBJ1-1, with TRBD1 matching over 8 bases. Unmatched junction bases numbered 8, after V lost 2 bases and J lost 6 bases. The CDR3 contains 15 residues. The V gene's germline CDR1 is MNHEY and CDR2 SVGAGI. The CDR3: CASSYATGEGAEAFF. The DNA of the CDR3 is TGTGCCAGCAGTTACGCGACAGGGGAAGGGGCTGAAGCTTTCTTT.

This clonotype has only a few counts. The V gene is TRBV12-3 or TRBV12-4, the J gene TRBJ1-1; the D is unclear. V lost 3 bases and J 3 bases, leaving 14 bases between the germline ends. The CDR3 runs 15 residues. CDR3 amino acids: CASSFGRALYTEAFF. The CDR3 bases are TGTGCCAGCAGTTTCGGACGGGCCCTCTACACTGAAGCTTTCTTT.

J is TRBJ1-2 and V is TRBV7-2; D is unresolved. V lost 1 base to trimming and J lost 5 bases, with 11 bases between them. The CDR3 is 14 amino acids. The germline V gene encodes CDR1 SGHTA and CDR2 FQGNSA. The CDR3 DNA follows: TGTGCCAGCAGCTTAGGGACGGTTCCTTATGGCTACACCTTC. Amino acid sequence: CASSLGTVPYGYTF.